Below, one TCR beta chain is given with its context. Per the study methods: Estimated nucleated cell counts came from reference gene primer amplification. Method: immunoSEQ multiplex PCR; TCRdb's copy keeps in-frame clones and lacks some. The V and J calls and clone size were taken over from that table, and D and trimming were inferred from the DNA. The profile covers some 140,000 clones, with around 88% appearing a single time and about 16% taken by the ten largest. This sample was included in a study of blood T cell repertoires in COVID-19. Study-wide context: The United States, Italy and Spain were the sources of the acute and convalescent COVID-19 samples.

V gave up 4 bases and J gave up 2 bases, with 11 bases separating them. This CDR3 contains 14 residues. Germline V lookup: CDR1 SGHDN, CDR2 FVKESK. The clonotype comes from a woman between 45 and 65 years old who had recovered from COVID-19. The sample taken for sequencing was peripheral blood. The genes are TRBV14 and TRBJ1-2; tentative D call: TRBD1 (5 bases). The CDR3 here is CASSPFGANYGYTF. The CDR3 DNA is TGTGCCAGCAGCCCTTTTGGGGCGAACTATGGCTACACCTTC.